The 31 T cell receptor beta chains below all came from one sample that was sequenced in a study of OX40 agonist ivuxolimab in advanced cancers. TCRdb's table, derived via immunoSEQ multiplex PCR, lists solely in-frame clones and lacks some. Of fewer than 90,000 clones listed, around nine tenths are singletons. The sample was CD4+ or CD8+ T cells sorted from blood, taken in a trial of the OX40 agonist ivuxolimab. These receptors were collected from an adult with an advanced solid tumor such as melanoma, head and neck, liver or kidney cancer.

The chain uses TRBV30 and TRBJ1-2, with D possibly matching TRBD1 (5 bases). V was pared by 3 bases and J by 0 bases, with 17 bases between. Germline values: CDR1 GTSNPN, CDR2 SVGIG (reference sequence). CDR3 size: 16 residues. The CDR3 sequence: CAWSVRTQTANYGYTF. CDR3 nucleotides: TGTGCCTGGAGCGTCAGAACCCAGACAGCTAACTATGGCTACACCTTC.

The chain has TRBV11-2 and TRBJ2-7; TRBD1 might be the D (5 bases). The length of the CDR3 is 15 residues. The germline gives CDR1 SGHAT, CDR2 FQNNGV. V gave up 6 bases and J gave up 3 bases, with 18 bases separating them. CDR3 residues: CASSPQGSSNYEQYF. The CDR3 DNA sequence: TGTGCCAGCAGTCCTCAGGGTTCTAGTAACTACGAGCAGTACTTC.

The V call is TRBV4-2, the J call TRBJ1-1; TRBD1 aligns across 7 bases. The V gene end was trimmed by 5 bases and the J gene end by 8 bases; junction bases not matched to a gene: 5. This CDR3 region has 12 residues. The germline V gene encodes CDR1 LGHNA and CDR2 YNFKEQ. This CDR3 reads CASSYGTEEAFF. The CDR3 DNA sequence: TGTGCCAGCAGCTACGGGACAGAAGAAGCTTTCTTT.

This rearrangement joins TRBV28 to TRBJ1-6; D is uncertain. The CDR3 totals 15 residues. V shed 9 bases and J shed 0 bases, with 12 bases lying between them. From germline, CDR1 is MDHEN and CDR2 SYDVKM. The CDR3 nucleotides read TGTGCCAGTTTGGCGGGAAGCTCCTATAATTCACCCCTCCACTTT. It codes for CASLAGSSYNSPLHF.

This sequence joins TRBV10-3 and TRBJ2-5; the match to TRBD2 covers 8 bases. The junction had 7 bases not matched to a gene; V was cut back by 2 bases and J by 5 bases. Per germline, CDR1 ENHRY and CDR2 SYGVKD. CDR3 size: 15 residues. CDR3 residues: CAISEGRAGVETQYF. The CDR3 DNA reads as TGTGCCATCAGTGAGGGGAGAGCGGGGGTGGAGACCCAGTACTTC.

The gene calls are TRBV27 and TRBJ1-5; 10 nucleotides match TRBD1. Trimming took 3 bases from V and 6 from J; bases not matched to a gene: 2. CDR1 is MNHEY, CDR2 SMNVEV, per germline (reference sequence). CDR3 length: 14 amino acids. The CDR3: CASSFRQGAQPQHF. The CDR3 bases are TGTGCCAGCAGTTTCCGACAGGGGGCTCAGCCCCAGCATTTT.

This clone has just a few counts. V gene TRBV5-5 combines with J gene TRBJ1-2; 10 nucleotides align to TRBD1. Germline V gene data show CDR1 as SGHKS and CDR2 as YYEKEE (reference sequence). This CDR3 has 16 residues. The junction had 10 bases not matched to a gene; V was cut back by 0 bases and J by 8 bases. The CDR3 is CASSLVPSGQGNGYTF. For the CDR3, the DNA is TGTGCCAGCAGCTTGGTGCCTTCGGGACAGGGGAACGGCTACACCTTC.

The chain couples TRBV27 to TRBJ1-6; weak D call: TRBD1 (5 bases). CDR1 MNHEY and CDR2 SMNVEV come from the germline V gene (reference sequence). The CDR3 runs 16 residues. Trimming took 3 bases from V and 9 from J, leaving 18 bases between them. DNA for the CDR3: TGTGCCAGCAGTTTGTACCCGGGACCGGGAATTTCACCCCTCCACTTT. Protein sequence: CASSLYPGPGISPLHF.

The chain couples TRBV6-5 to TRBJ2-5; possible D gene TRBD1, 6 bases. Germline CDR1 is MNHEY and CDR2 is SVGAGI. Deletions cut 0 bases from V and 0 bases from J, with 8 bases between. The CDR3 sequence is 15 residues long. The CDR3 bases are TGTGCCAGCAGTTACTCGGGGGCGTACCAAGAGACCCAGTACTTC. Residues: CASSYSGAYQETQYF.

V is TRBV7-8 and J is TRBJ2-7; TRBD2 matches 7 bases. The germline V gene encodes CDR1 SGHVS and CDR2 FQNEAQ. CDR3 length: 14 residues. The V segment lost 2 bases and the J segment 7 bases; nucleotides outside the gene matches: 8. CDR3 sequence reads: CASSLSLADREQYF. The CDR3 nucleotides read TGTGCCAGCAGCTTAAGTCTAGCGGACCGGGAGCAGTACTTC. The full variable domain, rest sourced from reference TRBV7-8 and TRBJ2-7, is GAGVSQSPRYKVAKRGQDVALRCDPISGHVSLFWYQQALGQGPEFLTYFQNEAQLDKSGLPSDRFFAERPEGSVSTLKIQRTQQEDSAVYLCASSLSLADREQYFGPGTRLTVT.

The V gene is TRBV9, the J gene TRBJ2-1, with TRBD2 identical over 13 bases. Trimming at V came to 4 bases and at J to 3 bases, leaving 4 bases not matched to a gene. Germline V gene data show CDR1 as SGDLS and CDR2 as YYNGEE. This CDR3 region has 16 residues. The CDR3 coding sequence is TGTGCCAGCAGCCCCCGACTAGCGGGAGGCTACAATGAGCAGTTCTTC. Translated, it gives CASSPRLAGGYNEQFF.

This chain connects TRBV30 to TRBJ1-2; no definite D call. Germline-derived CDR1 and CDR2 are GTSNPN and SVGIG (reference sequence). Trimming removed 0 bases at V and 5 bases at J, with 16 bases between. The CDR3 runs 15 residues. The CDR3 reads CAWSVVPGREYGYTF. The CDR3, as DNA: TGTGCCTGGAGTGTGGTTCCAGGCCGCGAGTATGGCTACACCTTC.

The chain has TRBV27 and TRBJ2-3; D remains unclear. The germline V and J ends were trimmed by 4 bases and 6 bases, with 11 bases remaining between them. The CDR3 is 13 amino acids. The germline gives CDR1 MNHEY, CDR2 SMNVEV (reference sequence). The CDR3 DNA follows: TGTGCCAGCAGTTCCCGCCCGATGGATACGCAGTATTTT. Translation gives CASSSRPMDTQYF.

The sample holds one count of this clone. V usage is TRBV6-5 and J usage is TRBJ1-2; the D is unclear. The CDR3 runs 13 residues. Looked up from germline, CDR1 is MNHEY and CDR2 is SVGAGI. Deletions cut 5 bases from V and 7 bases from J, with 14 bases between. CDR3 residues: CASSPRTFGGYTF. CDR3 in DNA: TGTGCCAGCAGTCCAAGGACCTTTGGTGGCTACACCTTC.

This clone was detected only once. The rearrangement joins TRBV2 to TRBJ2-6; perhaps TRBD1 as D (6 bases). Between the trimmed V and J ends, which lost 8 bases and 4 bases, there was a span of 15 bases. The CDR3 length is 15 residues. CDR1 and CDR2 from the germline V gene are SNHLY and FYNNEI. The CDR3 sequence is CASPRAGQGANVLTF. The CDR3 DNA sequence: TGTGCCAGCCCCCGGGCAGGACAGGGGGCCAACGTCCTGACTTTC.

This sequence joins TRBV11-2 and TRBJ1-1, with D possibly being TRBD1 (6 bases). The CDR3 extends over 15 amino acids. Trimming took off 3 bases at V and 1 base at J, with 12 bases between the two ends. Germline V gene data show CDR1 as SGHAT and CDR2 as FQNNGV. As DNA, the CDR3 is TGTGCCAGCAGCTTTAGCCCGGGGGCGAACACTGAAGCTTTCTTT. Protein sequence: CASSFSPGANTEAFF. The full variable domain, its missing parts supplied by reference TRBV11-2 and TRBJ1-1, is EAGVAQSPRYKIIEKRQSVAFWCNPISGHATLYWYQQILGQGPKLLIQFQNNGVVDDSQLPKDRFSAERLKGVDSTLKIQPAKLEDSAVYLCASSFSPGANTEAFFGQGTRLTVV.

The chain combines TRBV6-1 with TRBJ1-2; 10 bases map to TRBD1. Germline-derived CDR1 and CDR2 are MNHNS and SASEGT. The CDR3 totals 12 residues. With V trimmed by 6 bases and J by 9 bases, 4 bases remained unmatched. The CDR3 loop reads CASSRDRGSYTF. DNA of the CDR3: TGTGCCAGCAGCCGGGACAGGGGTAGCTACACCTTC.

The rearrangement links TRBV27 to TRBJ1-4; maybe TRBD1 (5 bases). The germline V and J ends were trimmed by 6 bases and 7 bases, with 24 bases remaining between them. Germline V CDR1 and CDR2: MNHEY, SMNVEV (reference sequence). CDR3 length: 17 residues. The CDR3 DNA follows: TGTGCCAGCAGGCCCACCTTCGAGGGGCGGTTCGGTGAAAAACTGTTTTTT. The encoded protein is CASRPTFEGRFGEKLFF.

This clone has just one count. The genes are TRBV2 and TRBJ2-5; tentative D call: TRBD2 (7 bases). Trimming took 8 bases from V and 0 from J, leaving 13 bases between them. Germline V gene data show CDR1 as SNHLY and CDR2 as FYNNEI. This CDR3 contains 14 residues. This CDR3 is CASLRGRYQETQYF. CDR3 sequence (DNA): TGTGCCAGCTTGCGGGGGCGATACCAAGAGACCCAGTACTTC.

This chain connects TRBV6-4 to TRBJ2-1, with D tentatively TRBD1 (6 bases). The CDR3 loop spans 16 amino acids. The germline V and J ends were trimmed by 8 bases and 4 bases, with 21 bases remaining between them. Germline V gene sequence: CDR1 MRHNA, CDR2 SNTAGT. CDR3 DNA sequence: TGTGCCAGCGAACGCCGGGACACCGTTTCTTACAATGAGCAGTTCTTC. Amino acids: CASERRDTVSYNEQFF.

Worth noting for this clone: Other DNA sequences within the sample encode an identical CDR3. The CDR3 here is CASSLRMNTEAFF. The CDR3, as DNA: TGTGCCAGCAGCTTACGCATGAACACTGAAGCTTTCTTT. The chain recombines TRBV7-2 with TRBJ1-1; D unclear. The V gene lost 2 bases and the J gene lost 0 bases, with 4 bases spanning the gap. The germline CDR1 and CDR2 sequences are SGHTA and FQGNSA. There are 13 residues in the CDR3.

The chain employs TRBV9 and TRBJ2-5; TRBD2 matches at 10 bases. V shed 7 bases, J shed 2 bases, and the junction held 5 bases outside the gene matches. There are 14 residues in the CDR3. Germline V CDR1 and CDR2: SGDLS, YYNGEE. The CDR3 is CASGGLAAQETQYF. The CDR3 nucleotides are TGTGCCAGCGGTGGACTAGCGGCACAAGAGACCCAGTACTTC. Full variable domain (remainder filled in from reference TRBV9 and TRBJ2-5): DSGVTQTPKHLITATGQRVTLRCSPRSGDLSVYWYQQSLDQGLQFLIQYYNGEERAKGNILERFSAQQFPDLHSELNLSSLELGDSALYFCASGGLAAQETQYFGPGTRLLVL.

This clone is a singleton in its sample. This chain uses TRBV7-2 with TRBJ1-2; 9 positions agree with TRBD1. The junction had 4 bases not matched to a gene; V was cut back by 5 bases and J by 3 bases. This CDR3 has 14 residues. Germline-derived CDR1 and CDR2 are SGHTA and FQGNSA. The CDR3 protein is CASSPGQGDYGYTF. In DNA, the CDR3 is TGTGCCAGCAGCCCGGGACAGGGAGACTATGGCTACACCTTC.

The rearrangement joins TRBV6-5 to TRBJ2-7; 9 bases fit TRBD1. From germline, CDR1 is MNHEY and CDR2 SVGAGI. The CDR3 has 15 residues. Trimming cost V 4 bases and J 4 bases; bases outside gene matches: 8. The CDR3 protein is CASSSPTGQGYEQYF. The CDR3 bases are TGTGCCAGCAGTTCCCCCACGGGACAGGGTTACGAGCAGTACTTC.

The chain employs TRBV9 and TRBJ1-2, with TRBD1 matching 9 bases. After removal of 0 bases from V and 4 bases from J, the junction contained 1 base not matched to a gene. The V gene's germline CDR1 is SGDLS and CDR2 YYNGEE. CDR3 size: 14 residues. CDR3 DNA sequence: TGTGCCAGCAGCGTAGAGGACAGGGGCTATGGCTACACCTTC. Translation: CASSVEDRGYGYTF.

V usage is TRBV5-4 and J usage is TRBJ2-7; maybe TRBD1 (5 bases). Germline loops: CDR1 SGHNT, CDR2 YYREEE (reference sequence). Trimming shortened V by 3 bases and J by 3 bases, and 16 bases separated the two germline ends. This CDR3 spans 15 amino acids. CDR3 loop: CASSSAKDTLYEQYF. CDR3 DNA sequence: TGTGCCAGCAGCTCCGCTAAGGACACACTCTACGAGCAGTACTTC.

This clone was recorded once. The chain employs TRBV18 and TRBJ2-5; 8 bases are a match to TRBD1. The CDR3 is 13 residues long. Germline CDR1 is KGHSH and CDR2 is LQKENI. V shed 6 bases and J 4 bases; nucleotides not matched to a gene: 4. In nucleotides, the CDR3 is TGTGCCAGCTCCCCCGACAGGGGAGAGACCCAGTACTTC. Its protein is CASSPDRGETQYF.

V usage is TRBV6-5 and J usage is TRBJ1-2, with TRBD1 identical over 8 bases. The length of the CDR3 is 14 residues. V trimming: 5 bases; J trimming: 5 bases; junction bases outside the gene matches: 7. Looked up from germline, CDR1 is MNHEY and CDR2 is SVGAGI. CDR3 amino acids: CASSTRTGMYGYTF. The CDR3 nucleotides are TGTGCCAGCAGTACCAGGACAGGGATGTATGGCTACACCTTC.

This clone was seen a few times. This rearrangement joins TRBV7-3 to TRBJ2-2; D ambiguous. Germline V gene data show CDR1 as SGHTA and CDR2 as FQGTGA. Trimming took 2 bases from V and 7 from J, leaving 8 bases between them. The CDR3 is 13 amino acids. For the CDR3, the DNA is TGTGCCAGCAGCTTAGGGTTAGGCGGGGAGCTGTTTTTT. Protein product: CASSLGLGGELFF.

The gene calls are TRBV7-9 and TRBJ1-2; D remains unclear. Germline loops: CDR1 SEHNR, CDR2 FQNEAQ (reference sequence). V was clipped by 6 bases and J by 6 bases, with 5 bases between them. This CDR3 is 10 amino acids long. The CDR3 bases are TGTGCCAGCAGAAAAGATGGCTACACCTTC. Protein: CASRKDGYTF.

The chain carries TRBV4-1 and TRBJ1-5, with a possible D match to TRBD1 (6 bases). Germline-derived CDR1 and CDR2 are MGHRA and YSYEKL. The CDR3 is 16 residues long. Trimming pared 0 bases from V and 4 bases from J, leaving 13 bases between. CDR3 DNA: TGCGCCAGCAGCCAAGAGACCACAGGGATGAATCAGCCCCAGCATTTT. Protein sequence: CASSQETTGMNQPQHF.